The T cell receptor (beta chain) under discussion was sequenced for a study of blood T cell repertoires in COVID-19 (dated by TCRdb to 2018 to 2020). Regarding the research as a whole: Samples covering the acute and convalescent phases of COVID-19 were provided by collaborators in the United States, Italy and Spain. The material from the prospective study consisted of cDNA or gDNA derived from T cells, B-cell-depleted T cells, or PBMCs. The dataset comprised deeply sampled blood TCRbeta repertoires from subjects exposed to, actively infected with, or recovered from COVID-19. The repertoires were released in a freely available public database intended as a resource for research on the immune response to SARS-CoV-2. The samples were drawn from two sources: the first 160 participants of the ongoing ImmuneRACE study, and fewer than 1,500 subjects contributed by 6 global collaborators. The sample metadata nearly always contained a de-identified subject ID, COVID-19 status, age in years and sex. Where available, HLA class I and class II types were taken from metadata supplied by the sample provider and were not determined by assay-based typing. Broader findings and caveats from the paper: Clinical and demographic metadata were provided uncurated, with the amount varying by source and participant.

Comments on this clone: Its antigen is unknown. A read error may account for a junction end that differs from germline.

The immunoSEQ Assay, a bias-controlled multiplex PCR, was used to amplify TCRbeta CDR3 regions from genomic DNA. The authors' analysis ran thus. The number of nucleated cells in each sample was estimated from the amplification of reference gene primers within the assay. To quantify the absolute abundance of each unique TCRbeta CDR3 rearrangement, sequence reads were collapsed and filtered. For each sample, productive Simpson clonality was calculated as the square root of Simpson's diversity index over productive rearrangements. The table comes from immuneACCESS by way of TCRdb, which keeps in-frame sequences with V and J called. Part of the clones is missing from these tables; in studies checked, under half for an unresolved V gene and the rest for unknown reasons. That table furnishes V, J and clone size, whereas the DNA furnished D and trimming. The sample data list a few hundred thousand clones, and over 80% of these were observed just once. Roughly 6.3% of the sample lies in the top ten.

One collaborating source in Seattle enrolled patients during active infection and followed them longitudinally through the course of disease. The collaborating institutions used their own protocols to collect whole blood in K2EDTA tubes. For TCRbeta analysis, collaborators shipped samples in one of three forms: frozen whole blood, isolated PBMCs, or DNA extracted from either of those sample types. Looking up the germline V gene (reference sequence) yields CDR1 SEHNR and CDR2 FQNEAQ. Inclusive of the bounding cysteine and phenylalanine, the CDR3 is 15 residues long. Only CDR3 DNA remains: 45 bases, in frame from the first base.

Specimen: peripheral blood. The sequence joins TRBV7-9 to TRBJ2-5; TRBD2 lines up with 10 middle nucleotides. This receptor was taken from a woman aged 45-65 years with COVID-19, enrolled during active disease. The CDR3 is CASSLAGAGQETQYF. In nucleotides, the sequence is TGTGCCAGCAGCCTAGCGGGAGCGGGGCAAGAGACCCAGTACTTC.